Sequencing of this TCR beta chain was carried out in a study of response to subunit inactivated influenza vaccine. Study-wide results and limits: The authors suggested that every seasonal influenza vaccination recruits few new T cells.

Of note for this clonotype: The antigen remains undetermined.

MiXCR was run by TCRdb on the RT-PCR reads, yielding one entry per CDR3 protein. The sample consists of around 190,000 distinct CDR3 sequences, under 15% of them appearing once. This sequence originates from a man aged 50 to 59 who received an inactivated influenza vaccine. Source: CD8+ T cells sorted from PBMCs, taken roughly 5 days after vaccination.

As DNA, the CDR3 is TGCGCCAGCAGCCCGGAGTTGGGGGAGAAAGACACCGGGGAGCTGTTTTTT. Its protein is CASSPELGEKDTGELFF. The rearrangement uses TRBV4-1 and TRBJ2-2; D is tentatively TRBD1 or TRBD2 (5 bases each). V lost 4 bases and J 3 bases, leaving 18 bases between the germline ends. Germline assignment: CDR1 MGHRA and CDR2 YSYEKL. CDR3 size: 17 residues.